This record concerns one TCR beta chain sequence. Its antigen is still unknown. Base qualities are not provided; no much larger clone lies one nucleotide away. Participants in the prospective study were aged about 18 to 100 years, lived in approximately 26 United States geographic areas, and enrolled through a virtual design. To assign participants to cohorts, the prospective study relied on clinical history that participants themselves reported in a screening survey and a study questionnaire. Recovered participants in ImmuneRACE Cohort 3 were defined by two consecutive negative NP/OP PCR tests, clearance by a healthcare professional, or resolution of symptoms. In the prospective study, whole blood, serum and a nasopharyngeal or oropharyngeal swab were collected from each participant by mobile phlebotomists. Prospective study participants could optionally give additional blood draws and questionnaires over a 2-month period. Prospective study blood samples were shipped either frozen or at room temperature before DNA extraction.

The data were obtained in a study of blood T cell repertoires in COVID-19 (dated by TCRdb to about 2020). Context from the whole study: Samples covering the acute and convalescent phases of COVID-19 were provided by collaborators in the United States, Italy and Spain. The dataset comprised deeply sampled blood TCRbeta repertoires from subjects exposed to, actively infected with, or recovered from COVID-19. A freely available public database, intended as a resource for researchers studying the immune response to SARS-CoV-2, is where the repertoires were released. The samples were drawn from the first 160 participants of the ongoing ImmuneRACE study and from roughly 1,300 subjects provided by 6 global collaborators. Nearly every sample came with metadata listing a de-identified subject ID, COVID-19 status, age in years and sex. The material from the prospective study consisted of cDNA or gDNA derived from T cells, B-cell-depleted T cells, or PBMCs. Where HLA class I and class II types were available, the types were taken from metadata supplied by the sample provider, not from assay-based typing.

The germline V gene encodes CDR1 SGDLS and CDR2 YYNGEE. Trimming takes 0 bases from V and 3 bases from J, and the germline ends sit 12 bases apart. Reading from cysteine to phenylalanine, the CDR3 counts 15 amino acids. Kept here is only the CDR3 DNA, which spans 45 bases and is read in frame from base 1. The immunoSEQ Assay, a bias-controlled multiplex PCR, was used to amplify TCRbeta CDR3 regions from genomic DNA. On the study's bioinformatics: The number of nucleated cells in each sample was estimated from the amplification of reference gene primers within the assay. To quantify the absolute abundance of each unique TCRbeta CDR3 rearrangement, sequence reads were collapsed and filtered. Productive Simpson clonality was computed per sample as the square root of Simpson's diversity index over productive rearrangements. Not all clones reach the TCRdb copy of this immuneACCESS table, which keeps in-frame sequences only. Checked studies attribute under half of the gap to unresolved V genes and leave the rest unexplained. Clone size and the V and J calls come from that table; the DNA yielded D and trimming. In all, the sample holds about 330,000 clones, and more than 85% of those were seen once. The top ten clonotypes cover 1% of the sample.

The study at large found these results: How much clinical and demographic metadata was included differed by source and by participant, and the metadata was provided uncurated.

The clonotype was recovered from a woman aged 25 to 39 who had recovered from COVID-19. The chain employs TRBV9 and TRBJ1-2, with the identity of the D gene unclear. Material for sequencing was PBMCs or T cells enriched from blood (not recorded which). The DNA sequence reads TGTGCCAGCAGCGTAGCGAACAATCCTCACTATGGCTACACCTTC. This is translated as CASSVANNPHYGYTF. The reference TRBV9 and TRBJ1-2 proteins fill in what lies around the CDR3, so the full variable domain reads DSGVTQTPKHLITATGQRVTLRCSPRSGDLSVYWYQQSLDQGLQFLIQYYNGEERAKGNILERFSAQQFPDLHSELNLSSLELGDSALYFCASSVANNPHYGYTFGSGTRLTVV.